This T cell receptor (beta chain) emerged from a study of vaccination effects on CD4 cells after COVID-19. Study details: ViraFEST assay sequencing came after antigen-specific CD4+ T cells were expanded with viral peptide pools.

This table comes from immunoSEQ multiplex PCR, and its TCRdb copy is limited to in-frame clones, with some not included. This sample has tens of thousands of clones, with approximately 70% found just once. About this clone itself: Antigen unknown.

Following 10 days of culture, CD4+ T cells were isolated. Half-medium exchanges with IL-2 medium took place on days 3 and 7. CDR3 length: 12 residues. The V and J ends lost 5 bases and 5 bases respectively, with 4 bases between them. The germline CDR1 and CDR2 sequences are SEHNR and FQNEAQ (reference sequence). This sequence was found in a human donor who had a prior SARS-CoV-2 infection. The sample here was CD4+ T cells from PBMCs cultured without peptide, taken before COVID-19 vaccination. The chain joins TRBV7-9 to TRBJ1-6; no firm D call. The CDR3 sequence: CASSPNNSPLHF. CDR3 DNA: TGTGCCAGCAGCCCTAATAATTCACCCCTCCACTTT.